The sequence of this T cell receptor (beta chain) was determined in a study of T cell responses to AZD1222 COVID-19 vaccine. V gave up 0 bases and J gave up 1 base, with 7 bases separating them. Germline V lookup: CDR1 SEHNR, CDR2 FQNEAQ (reference sequence). This CDR3 spans 15 amino acids. TCRdb keeps only in-frame clones here, not all; method: immunoSEQ multiplex PCR. The sample has under 90,000 clones; 83% are singletons. To note about this clone: Its antigen is as yet unknown.

Points from the study as a whole: Clonal diversity was possibly underestimated, and white British individuals and females predominated among donors. Baseline seropositivity characterized only six AZD1222 recipients. Spike-specific TCR breadth and depth grew following two AZD1222 doses.

Sequenced here: peripheral blood, sampled 28 days after the second AZD1222 dose. This receptor was identified in an adult who received the AZD1222 COVID-19 vaccine. The gene calls are TRBV7-9 and TRBJ2-1; possibly TRBD2 for D (5 bases). The CDR3 loop reads CASSLAGVSYNEQFF. The CDR3 DNA is TGTGCCAGCAGCTTAGCGGGAGTTTCCTACAATGAGCAGTTCTTC.